A single sample is the source of the 16 T cell receptor beta chains below, sequenced in a study of blood T cell repertoires in COVID-19. Assay used: immunoSEQ multiplex PCR; TCRdb lists only in-frame clones, some missing. The repertoire has some 350,000 clones, approximately 86% of them found once; the top ten carry less than 3.5%. Source material: peripheral blood. All receptors derive from a human donor in a cohort sampled during active COVID-19.

J is TRBJ2-5 and V is TRBV4-1; 10 positions match TRBD1. Germline CDR1 is MGHRA and CDR2 is YSYEKL. J gave up 0 bases and V 0 bases, and 13 bases lay outside the gene matches. There are 20 residues in the CDR3. Here the CDR3 DNA reads TGCGCCAGCAGCCAAGATTGGGGGACAGGGGAAAGACCGTACCAAGAGACCCAGTACTTC. It codes for CASSQDWGTGERPYQETQYF.

The rearrangement uses TRBV7-8 and TRBJ2-2; 8 bases are shared with TRBD2. Per germline, CDR1 SGHVS and CDR2 FQNEAQ. J lost 1 base, V lost 10 bases, and 2 bases had no gene match. The length of the CDR3 is 13 residues. CDR3 DNA: TGTGCCACCCGGGGGGGGAACACCGGGGAGCTGTTTTTT. The encoded protein is CATRGGNTGELFF. The variable domain in full, with the rest retrieved from reference TRBV7-8 and TRBJ2-2, is GAGVSQSPRYKVAKRGQDVALRCDPISGHVSLFWYQQALGQGPEFLTYFQNEAQLDKSGLPSDRFFAERPEGSVSTLKIQRTQQEDSAVYLCATRGGNTGELFFGEGSRLTVL.

The chain has TRBV6-2 or TRBV6-3 and TRBJ2-2, with 12 bases aligning to TRBD2. Germline lookup yields CDR1 MNHEY and CDR2 SVGEGT. V was clipped by 4 bases and J by 6 bases; unmatched bases: 6. There are 16 residues in the CDR3. For the CDR3, the DNA is TGTGCCAGCAGTTGGCGACTAGCGGGAGAATCCGGGGAGCTGTTTTTT. Its translation: CASSWRLAGESGELFF.

The chain uses TRBV10-1 and TRBJ2-3; D is perhaps TRBD2 (6 bases). V lost 6 bases, J lost 1 base, and 17 bases lay in between. This CDR3 region has 16 residues. From germline, CDR1 is WNHNN and CDR2 SYGVQD (reference sequence). The CDR3 loop reads CASSAQTGTGTDTQYF. Written as DNA, the CDR3 is TGCGCCAGCAGCGCTCAAACCGGGACTGGCACAGATACGCAGTATTTT.

The count of this clone is one. V is TRBV6-5 and J is TRBJ2-7; 7 bases map to TRBD1. CDR3 length equals 13 residues. V lost 7 bases and J lost 7; bases outside the gene matches: 10. Germline-derived CDR1 and CDR2 are MNHEY and SVGAGI. In nucleotides, the CDR3 is TGTGCCAGCACCCGACAGGGTTCGGGTGAGCAGTACTTC. Its protein product is CASTRQGSGEQYF.

The chain is built from TRBV12-5 and TRBJ2-7; no reliable D call. The CDR3 sequence is 15 residues long. CDR1 and CDR2 from the germline V gene are LGHNT and FRNRAP. V lost 1 base and J 1 base, leaving 11 bases between the germline ends. CDR3 sequence (DNA): TGTGCTAGTGGTTTGGGAGTGACGGGTTCCTACGAGCAGTACTTC. Translating gives CASGLGVTGSYEQYF.

This clone was observed a single time. CDR3 protein: CAWSDGLASNEQFF. CDR3 in DNA: TGTGCCTGGAGTGATGGACTAGCGTCCAATGAGCAGTTCTTC. The J gene is TRBJ2-1, the V gene TRBV30, with 9 bases fitting TRBD2. Trimming took 1 base from V and 6 from J; bases not matched to a gene: 4. Germline V gives CDR1 GTSNPN, CDR2 SVGIG (reference sequence). This CDR3 is built from 14 residues.

This clone was seen once. The chain is built from TRBV6-5 and TRBJ2-5; D unresolved. The CDR3 contains 12 residues. Germline-derived CDR1 and CDR2 are MNHEY and SVGAGI. V lost 5 bases and J 5 bases, leaving 9 bases between the germline ends. The chain's CDR3 is CASSTTGETQYF. The CDR3 DNA follows: TGTGCCAGCAGTACGACCGGGGAGACCCAGTACTTC.

The gene calls are TRBV5-1 and TRBJ2-1; D unclear. Trimming stripped 0 bases from V and 9 bases from J, with 13 bases between. Germline-derived CDR1 and CDR2 are SGHRS and YFSETQ. The CDR3 covers 14 residues. This CDR3 reads CASSLEASVSEQFF. Here the CDR3 DNA reads TGCGCCAGCAGCTTGGAAGCGTCGGTGAGTGAGCAGTTCTTC.

The chain uses TRBV5-6 and TRBJ1-1; 7 bases map to TRBD1. The germline V gene has CDR1 SGHDT and CDR2 YYEEEE. The V gene end was trimmed by 5 bases and the J gene end by 0 bases; junction bases not matched to a gene: 10. The CDR3 has 16 amino acids. CDR3 in amino acids: CASRSRDRGVNTEAFF. The CDR3 DNA sequence: TGTGCCAGCAGAAGCCGGGACAGAGGGGTGAACACTGAAGCTTTCTTT.

V and J are TRBV4-1 and TRBJ1-5, with unresolved D. Germline assignment: CDR1 MGHRA and CDR2 YSYEKL. This CDR3 region has 15 residues. The germline V and J ends were trimmed by 0 bases and 6 bases, with 12 bases remaining between them. The DNA for the CDR3 is TGCGCCAGCAGCCAAGAACAAGGAGAATCTCAGCCCCAGCATTTT. As protein: CASSQEQGESQPQHF.

The gene calls are TRBV7-6 and TRBJ2-3; TRBD2 matches 8 bases. The CDR3 has 15 residues. Germline CDR1 and CDR2: SGHVS and FNYEAQ. J was trimmed by 1 base and V by 3 bases; bases with no gene match: 3. The chain's CDR3 is CASSFAGGGTDTQYF. The CDR3 DNA follows: TGTGCCAGCAGCTTTGCGGGGGGTGGCACAGATACGCAGTATTTT.

The chain carries TRBV25-1 and TRBJ2-5; possible D gene TRBD2, 6 bases. The CDR3 length is 14 residues. Trimming removed 3 bases at V and 13 bases at J, with 21 bases between. Per the germline V gene, CDR1 is MGHDK and CDR2 is SYGVNS. CDR3 sequence reads: CASSENAGGPSRYF. The CDR3, as DNA: TGTGCCAGCAGTGAGAACGCTGGAGGGCCATCCCGGTACTTC.

This clone was picked up one time. The chain recombines TRBV30 with TRBJ2-2; 7 nucleotides match TRBD2. Germline V CDR1 and CDR2: GTSNPN, SVGIG (reference sequence). This CDR3 has 16 amino acids. V shed 1 base, J shed 3 bases, and the junction held 8 bases outside the gene matches. CDR3 amino acids: CAWSGWLADYTGELFF. The CDR3 nucleotides read TGTGCCTGGAGTGGGTGGCTAGCGGATTACACCGGGGAGCTGTTTTTT.

The chain links TRBV6-1 to TRBJ1-5; 7 positions agree with TRBD1. Germline assignment: CDR1 MNHNS and CDR2 SASEGT. Trimming took 1 base from V and 7 from J; bases not matched to a gene: 7. This CDR3 is 15 amino acids long. The CDR3 sequence: CASSEGGPRGQPQHF. CDR3 sequence (DNA): TGTGCCAGCAGTGAAGGGGGGCCCAGGGGGCAGCCCCAGCATTTT.

The sample holds one count of this clone. The chain links TRBV5-1 to TRBJ2-5; 9 bases are a match to TRBD2. CDR1 and CDR2 from the germline V gene are SGHRS and YFSETQ. The CDR3 is 15 residues long. The junction had 7 bases not matched to a gene; V was cut back by 6 bases and J by 1 base. As DNA, the CDR3 is TGCGCCAGCAACCAAGCGGGAGGCTCCCAAGAGACCCAGTACTTC. This sequence encodes CASNQAGGSQETQYF. Drawing the rest from reference TRBV5-1 and TRBJ2-5, the complete variable domain is KAGVTQTPRYLIKTRGQQVTLSCSPISGHRSVSWYQQTPGQGLQFLFEYFSETQRNKGNFPGRFSGRQFSNSRSEMNVSTLELGDSALYLCASNQAGGSQETQYFGPGTRLLVL.